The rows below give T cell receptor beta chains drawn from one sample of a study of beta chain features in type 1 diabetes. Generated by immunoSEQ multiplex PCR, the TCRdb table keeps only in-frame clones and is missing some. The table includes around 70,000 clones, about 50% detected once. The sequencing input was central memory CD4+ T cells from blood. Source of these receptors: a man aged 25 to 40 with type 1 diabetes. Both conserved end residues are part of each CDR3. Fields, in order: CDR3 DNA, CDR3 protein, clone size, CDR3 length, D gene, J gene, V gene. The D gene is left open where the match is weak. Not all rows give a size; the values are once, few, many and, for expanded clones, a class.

TGTGCCACCAGCATTAACTCTGGAAACACCATATATTTT,CATSINSGNTIYF,NA,13,NA,TRBJ1-3,TRBV15
TGTGCCAGCAGCGGGGACAGTCCATTTAGGTATTTT,CASSGDSPFRYF,NA,12,TRBD1,TRBJ2-3,TRBV5-4
TGTGCCAGCGGGGGTTTTGGTGGCTACACCTTC,CASGGFGGYTF,once,11,NA,TRBJ1-2,TRBV19
TGTGCCAGCAGCTCCGGGACAGGGGGACGAGAGACCCAGTACTTC,CASSSGTGGRETQYF,NA,15,TRBD1,TRBJ2-5,TRBV5-4
TGTGCCAGCAGCGAAACAGGGTCCCGGAACACTGAAGCTTTCTTT,CASSETGSRNTEAFF,few,15,NA,TRBJ1-1,TRBV7-2
TGTGCCAGCAGCTCGACAGGGGGTCGCACCACTGAAGCTTTCTTT,CASSSTGGRTTEAFF,NA,15,TRBD1,TRBJ1-1,TRBV7-2
TGCGCCAGCAGCATCGGACAGGGCTCCCTCCGAAACATTCAGTACTTC,CASSIGQGSLRNIQYF,few,16,TRBD1,TRBJ2-4,TRBV5-1
TGTGCCAGCAGCTTTTCCGGGACACCCTATGGCTACACCTTC,CASSFSGTPYGYTF,few,14,NA,TRBJ1-2,TRBV7-9
TGTGCCAGCAGTGAAGCGCTTAGGACTAGCGGGAGGAACACCGGGGAGCTGTTTTTT,CASSEALRTSGRNTGELFF,NA,19,TRBD2,TRBJ2-2,TRBV2
TGTGCCATCACGAGGAGTTCAGGGGCGAACACTGAAGCTTTCTTT,CAITRSSGANTEAFF,NA,15,NA,TRBJ1-1,TRBV10-3
TGTGCCAGCAGTACCACAGGGGGGTACAGTGAAGCTTTCTTT,CASSTTGGYSEAFF,NA,14,TRBD1,TRBJ1-1,TRBV6-1
TGTGCCAGCAGCTTGGGAGGGACAGGGCGGGATGAGCAGTTCTTC,CASSLGGTGRDEQFF,NA,15,TRBD1,TRBJ2-1,TRBV5-5
TGCGCCAGCAGCCCTAGCGGGAGGGCCGGCACCGGGGAGCTGTTTTTT,CASSPSGRAGTGELFF,NA,16,TRBD2,TRBJ2-2,TRBV5-1
TGTGCCAGCAGCAGACAGGGGAGCTATGGCTACACCTTC,CASSRQGSYGYTF,NA,13,TRBD1,TRBJ1-2,TRBV5-4
TGTGCCAGCTCACCTCCCGGGTACACTGAAGCTTTCTTT,CASSPPGYTEAFF,few,13,NA,TRBJ1-1,TRBV18
TGTGCCTGGAGTCCCGACAGTGGGGAGCAGTACTTC,CAWSPDSGEQYF,NA,12,NA,TRBJ2-7,TRBV30
TGCGCCAGCAGCCCCGGACTAGCGGGAGTAGGCACCGGGGAGCTGTTTTTT,CASSPGLAGVGTGELFF,NA,17,TRBD2,TRBJ2-2,TRBV5-1
TGTGCCAGCAGCTCCGGGATCCTGGGGAATACGCAGTATTTT,CASSSGILGNTQYF,few,14,NA,TRBJ2-3,TRBV7-9
TGTGCCAGCAGCCTGATAGCGCCCGGGAGGAGGATTTCACCCCTCCACTTT,CASSLIAPGRRISPLHF,NA,17,NA,TRBJ1-6,TRBV11-2
TGTGCCAGCAGCTACCACAGGGGAGATACGCAGTATTTT,CASSYHRGDTQYF,NA,13,TRBD1,TRBJ2-3,TRBV5-4
TGTGCCATCAGTGAGTTCGGAGCGGGAGGGCCTTTAACCCTCCGCAATGAGCAGTTCTTC,CAISEFGAGGPLTLRNEQFF,few,20,TRBD2,TRBJ2-1,TRBV10-3
TGCGCCAGCAGTAATCGACAGGGAACTAGCGGGGAGCTGTTTTTT,CASSNRQGTSGELFF,NA,15,TRBD1,TRBJ2-2,TRBV5-1
TGTGCCAGCAGCGGGGGCCTAGCGGGGGCCTTCGCCACCGGGGAGCTGTTTTTT,CASSGGLAGAFATGELFF,few,18,TRBD2,TRBJ2-2,TRBV5-6